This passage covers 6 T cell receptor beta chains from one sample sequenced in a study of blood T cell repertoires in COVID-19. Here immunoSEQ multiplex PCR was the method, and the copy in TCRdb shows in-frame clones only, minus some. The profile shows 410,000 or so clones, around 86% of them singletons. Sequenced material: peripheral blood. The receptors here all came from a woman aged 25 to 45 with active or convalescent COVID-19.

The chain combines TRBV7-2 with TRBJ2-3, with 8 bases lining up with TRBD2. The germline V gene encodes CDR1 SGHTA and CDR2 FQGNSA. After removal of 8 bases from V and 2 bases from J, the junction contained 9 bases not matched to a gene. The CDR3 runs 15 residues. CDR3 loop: CASLPTGGYTDTQYF. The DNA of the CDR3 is TGTGCCAGCCTTCCCACGGGGGGGTACACAGATACGCAGTATTTT.

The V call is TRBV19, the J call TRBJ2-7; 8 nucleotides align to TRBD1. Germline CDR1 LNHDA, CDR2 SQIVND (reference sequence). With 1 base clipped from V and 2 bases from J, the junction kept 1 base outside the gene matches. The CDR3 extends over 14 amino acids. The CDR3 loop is CASSIGRGPYEQYF. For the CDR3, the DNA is TGTGCCAGTAGTATAGGCAGGGGGCCCTACGAGCAGTACTTC.

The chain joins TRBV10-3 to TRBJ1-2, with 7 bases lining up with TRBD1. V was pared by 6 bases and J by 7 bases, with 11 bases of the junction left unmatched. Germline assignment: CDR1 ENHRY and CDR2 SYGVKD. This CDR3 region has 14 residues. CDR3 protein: CAIRLFGTEGGYTF. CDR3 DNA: TGTGCCATCAGATTATTCGGGACAGAGGGTGGCTACACCTTC.

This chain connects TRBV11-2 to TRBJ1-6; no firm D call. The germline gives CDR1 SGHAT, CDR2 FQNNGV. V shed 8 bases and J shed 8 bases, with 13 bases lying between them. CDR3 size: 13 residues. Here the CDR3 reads CASSSPGDSPLHF. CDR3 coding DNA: TGTGCCAGCTCCTCCCCCGGGGATTCACCCCTCCACTTT.

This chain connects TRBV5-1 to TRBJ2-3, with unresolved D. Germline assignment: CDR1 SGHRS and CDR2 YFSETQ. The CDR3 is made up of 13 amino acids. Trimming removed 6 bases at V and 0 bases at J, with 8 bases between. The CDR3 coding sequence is TGCGCCAGCACTACCTCCAGCACAGATACGCAGTATTTT. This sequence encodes CASTTSSTDTQYF.

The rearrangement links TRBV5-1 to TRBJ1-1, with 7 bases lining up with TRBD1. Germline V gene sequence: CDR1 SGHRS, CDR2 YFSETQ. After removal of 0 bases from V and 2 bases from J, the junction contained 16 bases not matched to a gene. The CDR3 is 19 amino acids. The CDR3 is CASSLGSLTRTGPNTEAFF. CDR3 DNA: TGCGCCAGCAGCTTGGGATCACTTACACGGACAGGTCCAAACACTGAAGCTTTCTTT.